The clone carrying this TCR beta chain was recorded once. These data originate in a study of blood T cell repertoires in COVID-19. Turning to the study itself: From T cells, B-cell-depleted T cells, or PBMCs came the material, which was cDNA or gDNA.

Produced via immunoSEQ multiplex PCR; TCRdb's table is partial and in-frame only. The repertoire holds roughly 280,000 clones, with more than 80% as singletons. Trimming removed 4 bases from V and 4 bases from J, with 16 bases in between. Per germline, CDR1 SGHRS and CDR2 YFSETQ. The CDR3 has 15 residues. This receptor was obtained from a woman aged 18-35 years who had recovered from COVID-19. The sequenced material came from PBMCs or T cells enriched from blood (not recorded which). The genes are TRBV5-1 and TRBJ2-3; possible D gene TRBD2, 6 bases. CDR3 protein: CASSSRGAGSDTQYF. The CDR3, as DNA: TGCGCCAGCAGCAGCCGAGGGGCGGGGTCAGATACGCAGTATTTT. Using reference TRBV5-1 and TRBJ2-3 for the parts outside the CDR3, the full variable domain is KAGVTQTPRYLIKTRGQQVTLSCSPISGHRSVSWYQQTPGQGLQFLFEYFSETQRNKGNFPGRFSGRQFSNSRSEMNVSTLELGDSALYLCASSSRGAGSDTQYFGPGTRLTVL.